Included here is one T cell receptor (beta chain) sequence, with context. The antigen this receptor binds is unknown. Base qualities were left out, and no much larger clone turns up one base away. These data belong to a study of shared clonotypes between healthy human individuals (dated by TCRdb to about 2020). Background on the whole study: The cohort included three men and a couple of women between 18 and 49 years of age. Per donor, three plates each were used for CD4 naive and CD4 memory, two for CD8 naive, and one for CD8 memory. Blood TCR repertoires of roughly 5 healthy adults were deeply sequenced to estimate repertoire size and the extent of clonotype sharing between individuals. Libraries were prepared and TCR repertoires were sequenced by different laboratories using diverse techniques, in order to increase sequencing depth and limit assay-specific biases. Between about 0.94 and 10 billion PBMCs per donor were obtained by leukapheresis. What the authors observed across the whole study: Sampling was restricted to blood, and TCR repertoires in tissue are likely to differ from TCR repertoires in blood. Even with the large sequencing depth, rarefaction of the sorted-subset datasets indicated that sequencing was incomplete. Naive subsets generally had larger estimated clonotype richness than memory subsets did. Roughly 5.2% of naive CD4, 3.5% of naive CD8, around 2.3% of memory CD4, and about 0.4% of memory CD8 clonotypes were shared across several donors. Clonotypes shared by all four sorted-subset donors showed higher generation probabilities than non-shared clonotypes. The small number of donors limited the genetic and exposure-history diversity represented. Pairwise subsampling indicated that sequencing depth was expected to affect the degree of clonotype sharing among donors.

Healthy HIV-negative adults with no recently reported acute infections or vaccinations were included as donors. Every donor was a Caucasian adult residing in Nashville, Tennessee, USA. CD4+ T cells were enriched through magnetic negative selection, after which naive cells were positively selected on CD45RA and the remaining negative fraction served as the memory subset. Blood was collected by leukapheresis, and PBMCs were isolated by Ficoll-Histopaque density gradient centrifugation and then cryopreserved in liquid nitrogen vapor phase. Analytical flow cytometry was used to check the purity and quantity of each magnetically sorted T cell population. Genomic DNA was isolated from every sorted fraction and measured by UV absorbance on a Nanodrop 2000c. Using the deep immunoSEQ assay, TCR CDR3 regions were amplified from genomic DNA by multiplex PCR. For each cell subset, the extracted genomic DNA was distributed evenly across all wells of several immunoSEQ 96-well plates, and each plate served as one replicate. For sorted subsets, each replicate PCR was loaded with around 220 ng genomic DNA, equivalent to about 30,000 T cell genomes. Purified libraries were measured with a Qubit 3.0 fluorometer, size-checked on a Bioanalyzer 2100, and measured again with the KAPA Library Quantification kit. Each immunoSEQ 96-well plate was sequenced on its own single-read 150-cycle Illumina NextSeq 550 flow cell. In the original analysis: Because only junctional sequences without quality scores were contained in the immunoSEQ output, filtering matching that applied to full-length reads could not be performed. Sequences were annotated with PyIR, a Python wrapper for IgBLAST v1.9, and V/J genes and CDR3 were assigned using IMGT germline references. Reads were filtered out if the reads had weak V/J assignments (E-value above 1e-6), no CDR3, stop codons, out-of-frame junctions, or ambiguous translated residues. V3J clonotypes were defined as sequences sharing the same inferred V gene, J gene, and CDR3 amino acid sequence. Percentage overlap between repertoires was calculated by dividing the number of shared unique clonotypes by the size of the smaller repertoire. RTK rarefaction, the Chao1 estimator, and Recon v2.1 estimates of unobserved clonotypes were used to assess repertoire richness. Generation probabilities for all TCRbeta clonotypes obtained by the gDNA method from a few donors were computed using OLGA. This immuneACCESS table, as held by TCRdb, lists in-frame sequences with V and J called but not all clones. Of the missing ones, under half trace to an unresolved V gene in checked studies; the others have no known cause. Clone size and V and J calls were adopted from that table, with D and trimming inferred from the DNA. This sample lists 1,400,000 or so clones; 97% to 99% were detected once. The ten largest clones add up to roughly 0.36% of the sample.

The sample comprised naive CD4+ T cells sorted from blood. The meaning of the sample's cell subset or site label: CD45RA+ positively selected. The TCR comes from a man younger than 45 in good health.

CDR3 protein: CASRSGDGNTIYF. The base sequence is TGTGCCAGCAGATCAGGGGATGGAAACACCATATATTTT. The chain employs TRBV7-2 and TRBJ1-3; a tentative D match to TRBD1 spans 6 bases. V drops 6 bases and J drops 3 bases, leaving 9 bases in between. Per the germline V gene, SGHTA is the CDR1 and FQGNSA is the CDR2. From cysteine to phenylalanine, the CDR3 is 13 amino acids long. Of the read, only the CDR3 DNA is kept; its 39 bases are in frame from base 1.